The rows below give T cell receptor beta chains drawn from one sample of a study of cytomegalovirus exposure and HLA in healthy donors. Sequenced by immunoSEQ multiplex PCR; TCRdb stores in-frame clones only, minus some. The sample shows 200,000 to 250,000 clones, approximately 90% of them seen only once. Sequencing was carried out using PBMCs. The receptors stem from a young woman in good health and CMV-seronegative. The CDR3 runs from the conserved cysteine through the conserved F or W. The order of the fields is J gene, V gene, clone size, D gene, CDR3 DNA, CDR3 protein. The D gene is left open where the match is weak. The size entry is marked missing in some rows and otherwise reads once, few, many or a size class.

TRBJ2-7 TRBV27 NA TRBD2 TGTGCCAGTCATGCTTTGGGGGGGGGCTCCTACGAGCAGTACTTC CASHALGGGSYEQYF
TRBJ1-5 TRBV27 NA NA TGTGCCAGCAGTTCCCAAGGGGCTAGCAATCAGCCCCAGCATTTT CASSSQGASNQPQHF
TRBJ2-4 TRBV7-9 NA TRBD1 TGTGCCAGCAGCCAGAAGAGACAGGGCTTAGCCAAAAACATTCAGTACTTC CASSQKRQGLAKNIQYF
TRBJ2-7 TRBV27 NA TRBD1 TGTGCCAGCAGTTTAGGGACAGGCCAGTACGAGCAGTACTTC CASSLGTGQYEQYF
TRBJ1-2 TRBV7-2 NA NA TGTGCCAGCAGCTTATACCGGGCGGAGGACTATGGCTACACCTTC CASSLYRAEDYGYTF
TRBJ1-1 TRBV5-1 NA TRBD1 TGCGCCAGCAGCCCCCAGGGGGACACTGAAGCTTTCTTT CASSPQGDTEAFF
TRBJ2-3 TRBV7-2 NA NA TGTGCCAGCAGCTTAGTGCTAAGCACAGATACGCAGTATTTT CASSLVLSTDTQYF
TRBJ2-7 TRBV28 NA NA TGTGCCAGCAGTGAACCCCTAGCGATCAACTACGAGCAGTACTTC CASSEPLAINYEQYF
TRBJ2-7 TRBV27 NA NA TGTGCCAGCAGGGACCGGGCAGGGGGGCCTGGCGAGCAGTACTTC CASRDRAGGPGEQYF
TRBJ1-2 TRBV19 once NA TGTGCCGGGTCCGCAGGGTTTGGCTACACCTTC CAGSAGFGYTF
TRBJ1-1 TRBV7-6 NA NA TGTGCCAGCAGCTTAGGCGTCGTCACTGAAGCTTTCTTT CASSLGVVTEAFF
TRBJ2-7 TRBV4-3 NA NA TGCGCCAGCAGCCAAGATGATGGCGGGATCCCTTACGAGCAGTACTTC CASSQDDGGIPYEQYF
TRBJ1-1 TRBV4-1 NA NA TGCGCCAGCAGCCAAGATGGAGGGACTGAAGCTTTCTTT CASSQDGGTEAFF
TRBJ1-1 TRBV7-6 NA NA TGTGCCAGCAGCCCTCGAGCCACTGAAGCTTTCTTT CASSPRATEAFF
TRBJ1-2 TRBV7-2 NA TRBD1 TGTGCCAGCAGCTTATTTATTCCGTCGACAGGGCATGGCTACACCTTC CASSLFIPSTGHGYTF
TRBJ1-3 TRBV6-6 NA TRBD1 TGTGCCAGCAGCCAAGGGCAGGGGGCGGCTGGAAACACCATATATTTT CASSQGQGAAGNTIYF
TRBJ2-7 TRBV6-5 NA NA TGTGCCAGCAGCCGGGGGTCCTCGCGCGAGCAGTACTTC CASSRGSSREQYF
TRBJ2-3 TRBV7-2 NA TRBD1 TGTGCCAGCAGCTTAGCCCCCGATATACACCCGGGACAGGGGGATATAGATACGCAGTATTTT CASSLAPDIHPGQGDIDTQYF
TRBJ1-3 TRBV15 NA TRBD1 TGTGCCACCAGCAGAGATCTGACAGGGTCGGCGCGTGGAAACACCATATATTTT CATSRDLTGSARGNTIYF
TRBJ1-4 TRBV7-9 NA TRBD1 TGTGCCAGCAGCTTAAGTGGGACAGGGGCGGACGAAAAACTGTTTTTT CASSLSGTGADEKLFF
TRBJ2-1 TRBV29-1 NA NA TGCAGCGTTGGGCTGACAATGAACGAGCAGTTCTTC CSVGLTMNEQFF
TRBJ2-7 TRBV7-2 once TRBD2 TGTGCCAGCAGCCGTCTGGGCGGGGGGGCGGGGGAGCAGTACTTC CASSRLGGGAGEQYF
TRBJ2-5 TRBV9 NA TRBD2 TGTGCCAGCAGCTTCGGGCTAGCGGGGGACCAAGGAGAGACCCAGTACTTC CASSFGLAGDQGETQYF
TRBJ2-3 TRBV4-1 NA NA TGCGCCAGCAGCCAAAGAGCTCTCACAGATACGCAGTATTTT CASSQRALTDTQYF
TRBJ1-5 TRBV4-1 NA NA TGCGCCAGCAGCCAAGAACGGACAGAATCTAGCAATCAGCCCCAGCATTTT CASSQERTESSNQPQHF
TRBJ1-1 TRBV6-5 NA NA TGTGCCAGCAGTTACTACATGAACACTGAAGCTTTCTTT CASSYYMNTEAFF
TRBJ2-7 TRBV19 NA TRBD1 TGTGCCAGTAGTATAGAAGGGACAGGAAGCTCCTACGAGCAGTACTTC CASSIEGTGSSYEQYF
TRBJ2-5 TRBV9 NA TRBD2 TGTGCCAGCAGCGTAGCTACGGGGGGGCAAGAGACCCAGTACTTC CASSVATGGQETQYF
TRBJ2-7 TRBV7-9 NA TRBD1 TGTGCCAGCAGCAGGGACAGCCTTAGCTCCTACGAGCAGTACTTC CASSRDSLSSYEQYF
TRBJ2-7 TRBV4-2 NA TRBD1 TGTGCCAGCAGCCAGTCCGGGACAGGGGGTCGTGAGCAGTACTTC CASSQSGTGGREQYF
TRBJ2-3 TRBV5-1 once TRBD2 TGCGCCAGCAGCGAGAGCGGGAGCCGGGTAGATACGCAGTATTTT CASSESGSRVDTQYF
TRBJ2-1 TRBV7-3 NA NA TGTGCCAGCAGCTTAAGGGGGACAAACTCCTACAATGAGCAGTTCTTC CASSLRGTNSYNEQFF
TRBJ1-1 TRBV5-1 NA NA TGCGCCACCTACCGCGGAGGAGAGGGGAACACTGAAGCTTTCTTT CATYRGGEGNTEAFF
TRBJ2-1 TRBV11-3 NA TRBD2 TGTGCCAGCGTCGGCGCGGGAGGCGATGAGCAGTTCTTC CASVGAGGDEQFF
TRBJ1-5 TRBV6-5 NA TRBD1 TGTGCCAGCAGACAGGGGGCACATCAGCCCCAGCATTTT CASRQGAHQPQHF
TRBJ2-7 TRBV7-7 NA TRBD2 TGTGCCAGCAGCCGGACTAGCGGTGCCTACGAGCAGTACTTC CASSRTSGAYEQYF
TRBJ1-1 TRBV19 NA NA TGTGCCAGTGGCGAGGGCTCGGTGAACACTGAAGCTTTCTTT CASGEGSVNTEAFF